This record looks at one TCR beta chain sequence and its context. Antigen specificity is unknown. The record originates from a study of vaccination and CD4 T cells after COVID-19. Indicated treatment: approximately nine-day PBMC culture with coronavirus spike peptide pools or control peptides (ViraFEST assay). Investigators obtained the unexposed donor's CD4+ T cells before the COVID-19 pandemic (2011-2018). Trimming removed 1 base from V and 2 bases from J; junction bases left unmatched: 2. Germline lookup yields CDR1 SGHNT and CDR2 YYREEE (reference sequence). The CDR3 runs 15 residues. The Oncomine TCR Beta short-read assay was what sequenced the DNA obtained from cultured CD4+ T cells. TCRdb fed the PCR reads into MiXCR, producing one record per CDR3 protein. The sample holds about 6,600 distinct CDR3 sequences; 47% are singletons and the top ten take roughly a quarter.

The receptor comes from a human donor in good health. The specimen was CD4+ T cells from blood, cultured in vitro. The gene calls are TRBV5-4 and TRBJ2-1; TRBD2 agrees at 8 bases. The CDR3 here is CASSLPGGPYNEQFF. The CDR3 DNA reads as TGTGCCAGCAGCTTGCCGGGAGGGCCCTACAATGAGCAGTTCTTC.